This T cell receptor beta chain came from a study of T-cell memory formation after mild COVID-19. The V end lost 2 bases, the J end lost 5 bases, and 13 bases lay between the germline ends. CDR3 length: 15 residues. In TCRdb, the 5' RACE reads were re-called with MiXCR into one record per CDR3 protein. The sample has roughly 450,000 distinct CDR3 sequences; 18% are singletons. The sequenced sample was PBMCs or a T cell subset sorted from them (not recorded which). The J gene is TRBJ2-1, the V gene TRBV23-1, with a weak D call TRBD2 (6 bases). TRBV23-1 falls under the ORF class, with uncertain function. This sequence originates from an adult woman who had mild COVID-19 (a few samples of this study predate the infection). Cell type and time point are not known. The CDR3 nucleotides read TGCGCCAGCAGTCAAAGCACTAGCTGGAACAATGAGCAGTTCTTC. Amino acids: CASSQSTSWNNEQFF.